This T cell receptor (beta chain) was identified during a study of memory CD4+ T cells and cytomegalovirus serostatus. The CDR3 is 18 amino acids. Per germline, CDR1 MNHEY and CDR2 SMNVEV (reference sequence). The V segment lost 4 bases and the J segment 2 bases; nucleotides outside the gene matches: 14. Only in-frame clones appear in the TCRdb table, and some are missing; sequencing was by immunoSEQ multiplex PCR. The repertoire has 55,000 or so clones, 60% to 85% of them found once; the top ten carry roughly 1.5%. Single viable CD3+CD4+CD8-CD45RO+ cells were sorted as the memory CD4+ T cells. V gene TRBV27 combines with J gene TRBJ1-5; 7 nucleotides align to TRBD1. The origin of this receptor is an adult in good health and CMV-seropositive. The sample comprised memory CD4+ T cells from blood. The CDR3: CASSSAAWRGLGNQPQHF. CDR3 DNA: TGTGCCAGCAGTTCGGCCGCCTGGAGGGGGCTTGGCAATCAGCCCCAGCATTTT.